These T cell receptor beta chains were read from a single sample in a study of PD-L1 blockade in urothelial cancer. Data came from immunoSEQ multiplex PCR; TCRdb stores just in-frame clones and leaves some out. The sample holds about 29,000 clones, more than 70% seen once. Sample: PBMCs, taken around atezolizumab (anti-PD-L1) treatment. The receptors stem from a man between 50 and 59 years old with urothelial cancer. The CDR3 runs from the conserved cysteine through the conserved F or W. A D gene is named only where the DNA matches it firmly. Clone size is stated in some rows and not others, as once, few, many or a class when expanded.

16	-	TRBV4-2	TRBJ1-4	-	TGTGCCAGCAGCCAAGGCGGCGGGGGAACTAATGAAAAACTGTTTTTT	CASSQGGGGTNEKLFF
14	-	TRBV4-3	TRBJ2-5	-	TGCGCCAGCAGCCAACAGGCATGGAGGGAGACCCAGTACTTC	CASSQQAWRETQYF
16	-	TRBV7-8	TRBJ1-4	-	TGTGCCAGCAGCTTACTAGGGACACATGCTAATGAAAAACTGTTTTTT	CASSLLGTHANEKLFF
17	-	TRBV5-1	TRBJ1-4	TRBD1	TGCGCCAGCAGCCTGGCGGGGGTCGACAGGGGGGACGAAAAACTGTTTTTT	CASSLAGVDRGDEKLFF
16	once	TRBV5-1	TRBJ2-3	TRBD2	TGCGCCAGCAGCTCTGGACTAGCGGGAGTCACAGATACGCAGTATTTT	CASSSGLAGVTDTQYF
15	-	TRBV28	TRBJ2-3	-	TGTGCCAGCAGTTTATGGGGGGCGGGCACAGATACGCAGTATTTT	CASSLWGAGTDTQYF
17	-	TRBV11-2	TRBJ2-7	TRBD1	TGTGCCAGCAGCCTAAGGAGACAGGGGGCAGTCGGCTACGAGCAGTACTTC	CASSLRRQGAVGYEQYF
14	-	TRBV5-6	TRBJ2-1	TRBD1	TGTGCCAGCAGCACAGGGGGCTTAAGAAATGAGCAGTTCTTC	CASSTGGLRNEQFF
14	-	TRBV30	TRBJ1-3	-	TGTGCCTGGAGAAGGAGGGACTCTGGAAACACCATATATTTT	CAWRRRDSGNTIYF
15	-	TRBV9	TRBJ2-1	TRBD2	TGTGCCAGCAGCCTAGGGACTAGCGGGAACAATGAGCAGTTCTTC	CASSLGTSGNNEQFF
14	-	TRBV19	TRBJ2-7	TRBD2	TGTGCCAGTAGGCTCGCGGGGGGCGCCTACGAGCAGTACTTC	CASRLAGGAYEQYF
16	-	TRBV28	TRBJ2-1	TRBD2	TGTGCCAGCAGTTCGACTAGCGGGAGGGCCGGCAATGAGCAGTTCTTC	CASSSTSGRAGNEQFF
20	once	TRBV15	TRBJ2-3	TRBD2	TGTGCCACCAGCAGAGTTGTAGCGGGGACGCTAGACTCTAGCACAGATACGCAGTATTTT	CATSRVVAGTLDSSTDTQYF
14	once	TRBV6-5	TRBJ2-1	TRBD1	TGTGCCAGCAGTTACTATAGAACAGGGGTTGAGCAGTTCTTC	CASSYYRTGVEQFF
18	few	TRBV23-1	TRBJ1-1	TRBD1	TGCGCCAGCAGTCAATGTCCCCCAGGGGGACGTATGAACACTGAAGCTTTCTTT	CASSQCPPGGRMNTEAFF
13	-	TRBV10-2	TRBJ1-2	-	TGCGCCAGTAGGAGGGGTCTTAACTATGGCTACACCTTC	CASRRGLNYGYTF
18	-	TRBV15	TRBJ2-4	-	TGTGCCACCAGCAGAGATAAAAATAGTTGGTTAGCCAAAAACATTCAGTACTTC	CATSRDKNSWLAKNIQYF
16	once	TRBV6-4	TRBJ2-3	TRBD2	TGTGCCAGCAGTGTGGGGACTAGCGGGGGCACAGATACGCAGTATTTT	CASSVGTSGGTDTQYF
14	-	TRBV6-5	TRBJ2-2	-	TGTGCCAGCAGTTATTTTCGGAACACCGGGGAGCTGTTTTTT	CASSYFRNTGELFF
15	-	TRBV6-5	TRBJ2-3	-	TGTGCCAGCAAGAGGGGGGGCCATGAGGCAGATACGCAGTATTTT	CASKRGGHEADTQYF